The TCR beta chain described here comes from a study of Graves' ophthalmopathy and Graves' hyperthyroidism. Study-level information: Ahead of any treatment, peripheral blood was obtained at the initial diagnosis. Study-level findings and limits: For separating ophthalmopathy from stable hyperthyroidism, a 13-signature model gave 87.88% sensitivity and 75% to 83% specificity.

The authors amplified TCR beta CDR3 regions, and they did so from RNA transcripts for repertoire sequencing. RT-PCR was first run with HTBI primers, then multiplex PCR in a second round. TCRdb re-derived calls from the multiplex PCR reads in MiXCR, one entry per CDR3 protein. The sample shows about 700,000 distinct CDR3 sequences, roughly 41% of them seen only once. CDR1 SQVTM and CDR2 ANQGSEA come from the germline V gene. The junction had 4 bases not matched to a gene; V was cut back by 4 bases and J by 4 bases. The CDR3 is 13 residues long. This clonotype has at least ten counts. The antigen is undetermined.

This clonotype was sampled from an adult man with Graves' ophthalmopathy. The gene calls are TRBV29-1 and TRBJ1-1, with 9 bases aligning to TRBD1. Sequences were obtained from peripheral blood. The CDR3 sequence is CSVADRGPTEAFF. DNA of the CDR3: TGCAGCGTTGCGGACAGGGGACCCACTGAAGCTTTCTTT.